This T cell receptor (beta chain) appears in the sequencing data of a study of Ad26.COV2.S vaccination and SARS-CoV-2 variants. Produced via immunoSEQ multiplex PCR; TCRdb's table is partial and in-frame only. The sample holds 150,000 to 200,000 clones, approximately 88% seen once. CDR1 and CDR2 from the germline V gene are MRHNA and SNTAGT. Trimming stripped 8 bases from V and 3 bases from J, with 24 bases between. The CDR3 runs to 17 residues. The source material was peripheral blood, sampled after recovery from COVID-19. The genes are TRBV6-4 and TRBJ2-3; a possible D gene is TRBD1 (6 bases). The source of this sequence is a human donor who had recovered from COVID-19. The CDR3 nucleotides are TGTGCCAGCGCAAGCCCGGGACACTGGGCAGAAACAGATACGCAGTATTTT. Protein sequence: CASASPGHWAETDTQYF.